One TCR beta chain is described in this entry. As yet, its antigen is unknown. The data are from a study of cytomegalovirus exposure and HLA in healthy donors. V lost 4 bases to trimming and J lost 2 bases, with 12 bases between them. The V gene's germline CDR1 is KGHSH and CDR2 LQKENI. This CDR3 is 15 amino acids long. Sequenced by immunoSEQ multiplex PCR; TCRdb stores in-frame clones only, minus some. The sample shows over 250,000 clones, 80% to 90% of them seen only once. Regarding the study as a whole: Three chains tied to CMV proved CMV antigen-specific in vitro.

This sequence was found in a woman between 18 and 29 years old in good health and CMV-seronegative. The sample consisted of PBMCs. The V gene is TRBV18, the J gene TRBJ1-3, with D hard to call. The CDR3 region is CASSRDRGPGNTIYF. The CDR3, as DNA: TGTGCCAGCTCACGAGATCGAGGCCCTGGAAACACCATATATTTT. The entire variable domain, with the rest obtained from reference TRBV18 and TRBJ1-3, is as follows: NAGVMQNPRHLVRRRGQEARLRCSPMKGHSHVYWYRQLPEEGLKFMVYLQKENIIDESGMPKERFSAEFPKEGPSILRIQQVVRGDSAAYFCASSRDRGPGNTIYFGEGSWLTVV.